The 3 T cell receptor beta chains below all came from one sample that was sequenced in a study of yellow fever vaccine responses in identical twins. TCRdb independently ran MiXCR on the RT-PCR reads; one entry per CDR3 protein. The table lists roughly 570 distinct CDR3 sequences, 70% to 85% of them singletons, with around 40% in the top ten. Sequenced here: T cells from blood (PBMCs), unsorted or a sorted subset (not recorded which), sampled before or after yellow fever vaccination (not recorded which). Receptors originate from a female donor who received the yellow fever vaccine.

The chain recombines TRBV11-3 with TRBJ2-7; D uncertain. The germline V gene has CDR1 SGHNT and CDR2 YENEEA. The CDR3 is 15 residues long. The V gene lost 1 base and the J gene lost 2 bases, with 12 bases spanning the gap. The CDR3 coding sequence is TGTGCCAGCAGCTTAGGGTCAGCCACCCCCTACGAGCAGTACTTC. Amino acids: CASSLGSATPYEQYF.

This clonotype has more than one count but fewer than ten. This chain connects TRBV12-3 or TRBV12-4 to TRBJ2-7, with D possibly matching TRBD1 (6 bases). This CDR3 is 13 amino acids long. The ends were cut back, 4 bases at V and 3 bases at J, with 10 bases in the middle. The chain's CDR3 is CASSWAGDYEQYF. The DNA of the CDR3 is TGTGCCAGCAGTTGGGCAGGGGACTACGAGCAGTACTTC.

About this clonotype: A read error may account for a junction end that differs from germline. The CDR3: CASRDSRGNTEAFF. The CDR3 DNA is TGCGCCAGCCGTGACTCCAGGGGTAACACTGAAGCTTTCTTT. The V and J genes are TRBV10-1 and TRBJ1-1; a weak D match, TRBD1 (6 bases). CDR3 length: 14 residues. Germline V gives CDR1 WNHNN, CDR2 SYGVQD (reference sequence).